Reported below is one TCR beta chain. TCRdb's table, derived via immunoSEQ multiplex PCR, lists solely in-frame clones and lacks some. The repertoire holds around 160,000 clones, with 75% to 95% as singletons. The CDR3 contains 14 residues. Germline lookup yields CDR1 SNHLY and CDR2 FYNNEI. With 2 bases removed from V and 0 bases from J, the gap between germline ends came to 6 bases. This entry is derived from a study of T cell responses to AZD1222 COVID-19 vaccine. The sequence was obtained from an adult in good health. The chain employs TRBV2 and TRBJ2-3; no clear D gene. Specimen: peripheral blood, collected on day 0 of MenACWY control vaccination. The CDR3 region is CASSEIRSTDTQYF. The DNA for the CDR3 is TGTGCCAGCAGTGAAATTAGGAGCACAGATACGCAGTATTTT.